This T cell receptor beta chain was found in a study of blood T cell repertoires in COVID-19. Produced via immunoSEQ multiplex PCR; TCRdb's table is partial and in-frame only. Among about 42,000 clones, approximately 91% were seen once, and the ten largest hold roughly 0.4%. This clone was detected only a few times. This CDR3 has 14 residues. Germline assignment: CDR1 LNHNV and CDR2 YYDKDF (reference sequence). V trimming: 1 base; J trimming: 4 bases; junction bases outside the gene matches: 3. The V gene is TRBV15, the J gene TRBJ1-2, with 7 bases identical to TRBD1. Sequencing was done on a sample of peripheral blood. This sequence originates from a human donor in a cohort sampled during active COVID-19. In nucleotides, the CDR3 is TGTGCCACCAGCAGAGGGGGACAGCCCTATGGCTACACCTTC. Residues: CATSRGGQPYGYTF.